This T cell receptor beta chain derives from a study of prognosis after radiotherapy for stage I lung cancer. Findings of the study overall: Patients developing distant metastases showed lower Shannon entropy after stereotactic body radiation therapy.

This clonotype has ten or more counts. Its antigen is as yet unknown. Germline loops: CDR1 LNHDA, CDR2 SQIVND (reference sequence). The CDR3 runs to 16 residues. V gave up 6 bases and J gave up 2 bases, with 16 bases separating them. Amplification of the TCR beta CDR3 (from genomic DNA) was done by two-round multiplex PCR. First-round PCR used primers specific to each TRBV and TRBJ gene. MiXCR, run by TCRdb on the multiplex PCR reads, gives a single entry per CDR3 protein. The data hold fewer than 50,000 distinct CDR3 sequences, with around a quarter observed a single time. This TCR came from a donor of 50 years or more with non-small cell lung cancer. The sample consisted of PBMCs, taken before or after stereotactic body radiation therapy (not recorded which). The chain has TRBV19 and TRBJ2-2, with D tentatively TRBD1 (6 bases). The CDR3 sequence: CASSSDRARNTGELFF. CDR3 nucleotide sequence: TGTGCCAGTAGCTCGGACAGAGCAAGAAACACCGGGGAGCTGTTTTTT.